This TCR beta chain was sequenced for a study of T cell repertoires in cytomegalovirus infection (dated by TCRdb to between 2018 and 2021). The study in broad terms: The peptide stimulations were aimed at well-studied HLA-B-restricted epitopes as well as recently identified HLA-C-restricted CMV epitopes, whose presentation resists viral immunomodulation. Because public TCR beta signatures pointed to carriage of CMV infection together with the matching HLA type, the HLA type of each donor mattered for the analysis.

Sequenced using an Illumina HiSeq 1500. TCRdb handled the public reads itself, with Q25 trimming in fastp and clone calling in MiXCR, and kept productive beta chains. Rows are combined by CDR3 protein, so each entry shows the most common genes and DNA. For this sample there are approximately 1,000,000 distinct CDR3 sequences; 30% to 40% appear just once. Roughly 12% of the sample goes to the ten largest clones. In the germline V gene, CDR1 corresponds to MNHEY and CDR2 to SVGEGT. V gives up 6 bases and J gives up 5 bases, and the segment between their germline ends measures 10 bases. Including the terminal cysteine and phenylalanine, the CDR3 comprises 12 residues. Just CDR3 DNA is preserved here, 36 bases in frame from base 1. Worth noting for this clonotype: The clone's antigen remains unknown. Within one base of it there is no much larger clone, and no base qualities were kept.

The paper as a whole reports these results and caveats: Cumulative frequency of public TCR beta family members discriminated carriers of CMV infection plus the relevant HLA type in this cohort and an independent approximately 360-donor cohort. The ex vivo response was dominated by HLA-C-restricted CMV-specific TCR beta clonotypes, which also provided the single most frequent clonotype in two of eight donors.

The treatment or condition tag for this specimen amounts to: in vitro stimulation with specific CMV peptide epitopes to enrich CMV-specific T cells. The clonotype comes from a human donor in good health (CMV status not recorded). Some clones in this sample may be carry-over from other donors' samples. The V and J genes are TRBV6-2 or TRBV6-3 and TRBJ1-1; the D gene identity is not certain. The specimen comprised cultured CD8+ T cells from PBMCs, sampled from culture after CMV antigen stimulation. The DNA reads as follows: TGTGCCAGCAGCATCGACTTAACTGAAGCTTTCTTT. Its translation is CASSIDLTEAFF.